Shown below are 15 T cell receptor beta chains from a single sample sequenced in a study of T cells after posttransplantation cyclophosphamide. Profiled with immunoSEQ multiplex PCR; TCRdb holds only in-frame clones, not every one. In the table there are some 16,000 clones, 84% of which are singletons. Sampled 1 year posttransplant, controls received myeloablative marrow transplants, methotrexate and a calcineurin inhibitor. The material sequenced was PBMCs, taken 350 to 400 days after allogeneic stem cell transplant with calcineurin inhibitor and methotrexate. The receptors come from a male patient under 35 who received an allogeneic stem cell transplant from a related donor, was CMV-positive, and had no GVHD. Some T cells may be transferred from the graft donor.

Here the CDR3 reads CASSYGQKNEKLFF. Here the CDR3 DNA reads TGCGCCAGCAGCTACGGACAAAAGAATGAAAAACTGTTTTTT. The chain employs TRBV5-1 and TRBJ1-4; possibly TRBD1 for D (5 bases). The germline V gene encodes CDR1 SGHRS and CDR2 YFSETQ. The CDR3 covers 14 residues. The V end lost 3 bases, the J end lost 5 bases, and 11 bases lay between the germline ends.

The gene calls are TRBV6-1 and TRBJ2-7, with 7 bases that match TRBD1. V shed 6 bases, J shed 0 bases, and the junction held 2 bases outside the gene matches. CDR3 length: 13 amino acids. Germline CDR1 is MNHNS and CDR2 is SASEGT. CDR3 bases: TGTGCCAGCAGGGGACAGAACTCCTACGAGCAGTACTTC. It specifies CASRGQNSYEQYF.

This chain uses TRBV6-1 with TRBJ2-2; maybe TRBD1 (5 bases). CDR1 MNHNS and CDR2 SASEGT come from the germline V gene. The CDR3 runs 14 residues. The germline V and J ends were trimmed by 7 bases and 0 bases, with 9 bases remaining between them. The CDR3 DNA reads as TGTGCCAGCATCCCAGGGACGAACACCGGGGAGCTGTTTTTT. Amino acid sequence: CASIPGTNTGELFF.

The chain links TRBV4-2 to TRBJ2-2; 10 bases match TRBD1. The junction had 4 bases not matched to a gene; V was cut back by 1 base and J by 5 bases. Germline V gene sequence: CDR1 LGHNA, CDR2 YNFKEQ. The CDR3 length is 16 residues. Here the CDR3 reads CASSQAGTGETGELFF. As DNA, the CDR3 is TGTGCCAGCAGCCAAGCCGGGACAGGGGAAACCGGGGAGCTGTTTTTT.

The chain combines TRBV4-3 with TRBJ2-1, with 9 bases lining up with TRBD2. With V trimmed by 0 bases and J by 7 bases, 13 bases remained unmatched. Germline V gene sequence: CDR1 LGHNA, CDR2 YSLEER. This CDR3 is 18 amino acids long. CDR3 coding DNA: TGCGCCAGCAGCCAAGAACCCCCGAGCGGGAGGAGGATGAATGAGCAGTTCTTC. Translation gives CASSQEPPSGRRMNEQFF.

The rearrangement uses TRBV11-3 and TRBJ1-5; 9 nucleotides match TRBD1. Germline CDR1 is SGHNT and CDR2 is YENEEA. V lost 6 bases to trimming and J lost 7 bases; unmatched junction nucleotides: 7. The CDR3 covers 14 residues. CDR3 region: CASRGDRVEQPQHF. Here the CDR3 DNA reads TGTGCCAGCAGAGGGGACAGGGTTGAGCAGCCCCAGCATTTT.

This chain connects TRBV5-1 to TRBJ2-7, with a tentative D call TRBD2 (5 bases). The germline V and J ends were trimmed by 5 bases and 0 bases, with 12 bases remaining between them. The CDR3 totals 14 residues. Looked up from germline, CDR1 is SGHRS and CDR2 is YFSETQ. In DNA form, the CDR3 reads TGCGCCAGCAGTCCTCATGGGAGCTCCTACGAGCAGTACTTC. As protein: CASSPHGSSYEQYF. The full variable domain, rest sourced from reference TRBV5-1 and TRBJ2-7, is KAGVTQTPRYLIKTRGQQVTLSCSPISGHRSVSWYQQTPGQGLQFLFEYFSETQRNKGNFPGRFSGRQFSNSRSEMNVSTLELGDSALYLCASSPHGSSYEQYFGPGTRLTVT.

This clone was observed a few times. This rearrangement joins TRBV18 to TRBJ1-4, with D possibly matching TRBD1 (5 bases). The CDR3 covers 14 residues. The V end lost 1 base, the J end lost 6 bases, and 9 bases lay between the germline ends. The germline gives CDR1 KGHSH, CDR2 LQKENI. The CDR3 DNA reads as TGTGCCAGCTCACCACAGGGGTATTATGAAAAACTGTTTTTT. The encoded protein is CASSPQGYYEKLFF.

The chain employs TRBV6-5 and TRBJ2-7; D possibly corresponds to TRBD1 (6 bases). V was pared by 0 bases and J by 0 bases, with 12 bases between. The CDR3 sequence is 16 residues long. Per the germline V gene, CDR1 is MNHEY and CDR2 is SVGAGI. CDR3 protein: CASSYSGRGSSYEQYF. The CDR3 DNA reads as TGTGCCAGCAGTTACTCAGGCAGGGGTAGCTCCTACGAGCAGTACTTC.

This clone occurred a few times. This rearrangement joins TRBV7-8 to TRBJ1-4; D is possibly TRBD1 (6 bases). V was trimmed by 0 bases and J by 4 bases, leaving 12 bases between them. The CDR3 is 16 amino acids. Germline V gene lookup returns CDR1 SGHVS and CDR2 FQNEAQ. CDR3 residues: CASSLALGTNNEKLFF. The CDR3 bases are TGTGCCAGCAGCTTAGCGCTTGGGACAAATAATGAAAAACTGTTTTTT.

The V call is TRBV5-1, the J call TRBJ2-7; TRBD1 agrees at 10 bases. The germline gives CDR1 SGHRS, CDR2 YFSETQ. This CDR3 is built from 14 residues. Unmatched junction bases numbered 5, after V lost 3 bases and J lost 5 bases. CDR3: CASSWDRGLDEQYF. CDR3 in DNA: TGCGCCAGCAGCTGGGACAGGGGATTAGACGAGCAGTACTTC.

This rearrangement joins TRBV10-3 to TRBJ2-5; D possibly corresponds to TRBD1 (6 bases). The end of the DNA aligns better with TRBJ2-7, so the J call may be wrong. In germline, CDR1 is ENHRY, CDR2 SYGVKD. The CDR3 runs 16 residues. The CDR3, as DNA: TGTGCCATCAGTGAGCGAACAGGGCTCGGGGTCTACGAGCAGTACTTC. It encodes CAISERTGLGVYEQYF.

The rearrangement links TRBV7-9 to TRBJ2-3; 8 nucleotides align to TRBD1. The CDR3 contains 16 residues. Trimming at V came to 0 bases and at J to 2 bases, leaving 4 bases not matched to a gene. The germline CDR1 and CDR2 sequences are SEHNR and FQNEAQ (reference sequence). The CDR3: CASSLADRADTDTQYF. The CDR3 coding sequence is TGTGCCAGCAGCTTAGCGGACAGGGCAGACACAGATACGCAGTATTTT.

This chain joins TRBV19 and TRBJ1-2; 9 positions match TRBD1. The CDR3 loop spans 13 amino acids. Germline V gene sequence: CDR1 LNHDA, CDR2 SQIVND (reference sequence). Trimming removed 6 bases from V and 4 bases from J; junction bases left unmatched: 3. The CDR3 DNA sequence: TGTGCCAGTAGGCGACAGGGGGGCTATGGCTACACCTTC. This codes for CASRRQGGYGYTF.

This clone was seen only once. J is TRBJ2-7 and V is TRBV2; D gene uncertain. Germline lookup yields CDR1 SNHLY and CDR2 FYNNEI. Trimming took off 4 bases at V and 3 bases at J, with 7 bases between the two ends. The CDR3 contains 12 residues. CDR3 coding DNA: TGTGCCAGCAGTGCAGAAATCTACGAGCAGTACTTC. The encoded protein is CASSAEIYEQYF.